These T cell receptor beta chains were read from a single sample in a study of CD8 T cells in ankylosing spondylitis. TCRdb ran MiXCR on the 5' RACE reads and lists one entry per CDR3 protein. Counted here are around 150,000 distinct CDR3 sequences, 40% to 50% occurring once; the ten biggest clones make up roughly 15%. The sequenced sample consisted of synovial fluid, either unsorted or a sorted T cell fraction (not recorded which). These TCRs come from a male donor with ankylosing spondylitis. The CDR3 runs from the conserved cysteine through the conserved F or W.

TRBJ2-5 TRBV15 CATSSRSGGEETQYF
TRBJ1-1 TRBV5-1 CASSGPGILSTEAFF
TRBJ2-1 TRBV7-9 CASSRGSSYNEQFF
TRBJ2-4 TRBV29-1 CSVELDIQYF
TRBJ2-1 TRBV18 CASSPSVYNEQFF
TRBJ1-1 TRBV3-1 CASSQDWFIPNTEAFF
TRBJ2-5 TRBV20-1 CSARGTVLGRETQYF
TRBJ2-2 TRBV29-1 CSVEEVNTGELFF
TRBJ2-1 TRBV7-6 CASSLVRGEQFF
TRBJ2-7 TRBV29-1 CSVDSLTGLAYEQYF
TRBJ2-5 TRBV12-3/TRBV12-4 CASSLRIQETQYF
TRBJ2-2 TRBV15 CATRFPQGNTGELFF
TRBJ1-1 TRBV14 CASSQAPGGLTFF
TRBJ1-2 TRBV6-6 CASSYNAGVVDTF
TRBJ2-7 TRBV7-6 CASSHPTSGIPYEQYF
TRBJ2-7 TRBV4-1 CASSQVFGRRDYEQYF
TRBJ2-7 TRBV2 CASRAISRGAGYEQYF
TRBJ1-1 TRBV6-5 CASSYSQSDLYFEAFF
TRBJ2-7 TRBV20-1 CSARTPTPPSTGRGGEQYF
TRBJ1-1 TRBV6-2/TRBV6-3 CASRHGGGRRTEAFF
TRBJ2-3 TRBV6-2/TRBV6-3 CASSYLLGTGGDPSTDTQYF
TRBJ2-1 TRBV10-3 CAISKTENEQFF
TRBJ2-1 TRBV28 CASSLVVVGNEQFF
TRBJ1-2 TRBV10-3 CAIGGGQALYGYTF
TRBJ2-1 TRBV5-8 CASRAGLAGGQF
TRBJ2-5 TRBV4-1 CASSQELAVQETQYF
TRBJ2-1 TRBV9 CASSTRTGNEQFF
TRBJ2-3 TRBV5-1 CASSLEWDPVIYF
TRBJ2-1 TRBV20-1 CSATGGREDNEQFF
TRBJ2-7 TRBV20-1 CSASAAVSYEQYF
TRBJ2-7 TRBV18 CASSPEQEAYEQYF
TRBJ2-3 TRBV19 CASALIVSDTQYF
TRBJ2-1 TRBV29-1 CSGAGGIYNEQFF
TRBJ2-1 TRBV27 CASSSPGQGYNEQFF
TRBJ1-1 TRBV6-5 CASSYAIQGQNTEAFF
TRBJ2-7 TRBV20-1 CSASTPDRASYEQYF
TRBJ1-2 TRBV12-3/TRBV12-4 CASSLFKTYPFYGYTF
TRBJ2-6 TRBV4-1 CASSQGQGAGSGANVLTF
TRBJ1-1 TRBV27 CASSLGGDRGRNWNTEAFF
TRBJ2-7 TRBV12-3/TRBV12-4 CASSTRDNPSYEQYF
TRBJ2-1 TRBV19 CASTRLAGGSGEQFF
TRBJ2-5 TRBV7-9 CASSLVAPRQTQYF
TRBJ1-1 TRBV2 CASSEDTNDGTEAFF
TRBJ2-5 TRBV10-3 CAISVGRDASETQYF
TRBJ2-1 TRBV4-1 CASSQDTYEQFF
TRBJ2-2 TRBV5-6 CASSLWSGGPSGELFF
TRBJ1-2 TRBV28 CASSQGTGGIYGYIF
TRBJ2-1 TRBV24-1 CATSDNAGQGAHSNEQFF
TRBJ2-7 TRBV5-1 CASSWDSPYEQYF
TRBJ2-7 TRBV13 CASSPTGQGLSEQYF
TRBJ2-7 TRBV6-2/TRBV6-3 CASSLLAGLSYEQYF